The T cell receptor (beta chain) described here comes from a study of response to subunit inactivated influenza vaccine. Each CDR3 protein is one row after TCRdb ran MiXCR on the RT-PCR reads. The sample lists a few hundred thousand distinct CDR3 sequences; about 11% were seen once. Trimming cost V 6 bases and J 2 bases, with 13 bases left between them. The CDR3 contains 13 residues. CDR1 and CDR2 (germline): DFQATT, SNEGSKA (reference sequence). A further study also used this sample, focusing on T cells expressing NK-cell markers. That source adds: The TCR beta cDNA came from 5'RACE template switching with UMIs. CD3+CD56+NKG2C+, CD3+CD56+NKG2C- and CD3+CD56-NKG2C+ T cells, once sorted, supplied the TCR beta repertoires. The study did not resolve the HCMV specificity of expanded NKG2C+ T cell clones.

V is TRBV20-1 and J is TRBJ2-5; TRBD1 is a possible D gene (5 bases). The sequence derives from a man aged 45-60 years who received an inactivated influenza vaccine. Sequenced here: PBMCs from blood, sampled on the day of vaccination. CDR3 bases: TGCAGTGCCAGGGAACCCGAACAAGAGACCCAGTACTTC. Translating gives CSAREPEQETQYF.